The T cell receptor (beta chain) described here comes from a study of OX40 agonist ivuxolimab in advanced cancers. Whole-study results and caveats: Expanded clones were, on average, more numerous among CD8+ T cells than CD4+.

A word on this clone: Its matching antigen is unknown.

Sequencing used immunoSEQ multiplex PCR; TCRdb keeps in-frame clones, though not all of them. The sample has about 64,000 clones, around four fifths seen once. Germline-derived CDR1 and CDR2 are SQVTM and ANQGSEA. V lost 4 bases, J lost 6 bases, and 11 bases stayed unmatched. The CDR3 has 16 amino acids. This clonotype was sampled from an adult with an advanced solid tumor such as melanoma, head and neck, liver or kidney cancer. This chain connects TRBV29-1 to TRBJ2-2; 10 positions agree with TRBD1. Source: CD4+ or CD8+ T cells sorted from blood, taken in a trial of the OX40 agonist ivuxolimab. The CDR3 bases are TGCAGCGTTGTAACTCCGGGACAGGGGCGGTCCGGGGAGCTGTTTTTT. It specifies CSVVTPGQGRSGELFF.